A selection of T cell receptor beta chains follows, all from one sample in a study of PD-L1 blockade in urothelial cancer. Produced via immunoSEQ multiplex PCR; TCRdb's table is partial and in-frame only. The table lists roughly 90,000 clones, more than 85% of them singletons. Sample: PBMCs, taken around atezolizumab (anti-PD-L1) treatment. The receptor source for this set is a man between 60 and 75 years old with urothelial cancer. Each CDR3 is given with its conserved first and last residue. The D gene is left open where the match is weak. Not every row has a clone size; where given, it reads once, few, many or a size class.

d_gene	j_gene	v_gene	abundance	len	CDR3nt	CDR3aa
NA	TRBJ1-4	TRBV4-2	NA	15	TGTGCCAGCAGCCAAGAAAATAGGGAGAATGAAAAACTGTTTTTT	CASSQENRENEKLFF
NA	TRBJ1-2	TRBV30	NA	13	TGTGCCTGGAGTGTAACTATCCTCTATGGCTACACCTTC	CAWSVTILYGYTF
TRBD1	TRBJ2-2	TRBV5-1	NA	18	TGCGCCAGCAGCTTGGCAGACAGGGGTGCCCTCCCTGCCGGGGAGCTGTTTTTT	CASSLADRGALPAGELFF
TRBD2	TRBJ2-2	TRBV2	NA	16	TGTGCCAGCAGTGATCCCGGGGGGAAAAACACCGGGGAGCTGTTTTTT	CASSDPGGKNTGELFF
TRBD1	TRBJ1-2	TRBV29-1	NA	15	TGCAGCGACCACCTGCCGACAGGGGACAACTATGGCTACACCTTC	CSDHLPTGDNYGYTF
TRBD1	TRBJ2-7	TRBV2	NA	12	TGTGCCAGCAGAGGGGACAGCTACGAGCAGTACTTC	CASRGDSYEQYF
NA	TRBJ2-7	TRBV28	NA	13	TGTGCCAGCAGCCTCGGACAGAACTACGAGCAGTACTTC	CASSLGQNYEQYF
NA	TRBJ2-2	TRBV21-1	NA	15	TGTGCCAGCAGAGGGGGACAGGGGGGCACCGGGGAGCTGTTTTTT	CASRGGQGGTGELFF
NA	TRBJ2-2	TRBV7-7	NA	14	TGTGCCAGCAGCCCCAGAGGGGGAACCGGGGAGCTGTTTTTT	CASSPRGGTGELFF
TRBD2	TRBJ2-7	TRBV7-2	NA	13	TGTGCCAGCATTTACGAGCGGGGTCGCGAGCAGTACTTC	CASIYERGREQYF
NA	TRBJ1-3	TRBV30	few	15	TGTGCCTGGAGTCGCGGGAGGACTGGGGGAAACACCATATATTTT	CAWSRGRTGGNTIYF
TRBD1	TRBJ2-5	TRBV19	once	17	TGTGCCAGTAGTATGCTGAAACCGGGACAGATTATCGAGACCCAGTACTTC	CASSMLKPGQIIETQYF
NA	TRBJ2-7	TRBV12-2	NA	16	TGTGCAAGTCGCTTCGACAGGGAACGGGTGGGGTACGAGCAGTACTTC	CASRFDRERVGYEQYF
NA	TRBJ1-2	TRBV5-5	NA	13	TGTGCCAGCAGCTTAGACAGAGGTTCTGGCTACACCTTC	CASSLDRGSGYTF
TRBD2	TRBJ2-5	TRBV6-4	NA	15	TGTGCCAGCAGTGAAGCTAGCGGGGGACAAGAGACCCAGTACTTC	CASSEASGGQETQYF
TRBD2	TRBJ2-1	TRBV5-4	NA	15	TGTGCCAGCAGCTTGGGGACTAGCGTTTACAATGAGCAGTTCTTC	CASSLGTSVYNEQFF
NA	TRBJ2-7	TRBV28	NA	13	TGTGCCAGCAGTTTAGGAGGATTGGCTGGGCAGTACTTC	CASSLGGLAGQYF
NA	TRBJ2-1	TRBV4-3	NA	19	TGCGCCAGCAGCCGGGTGGACAAGAGAGTCGGCGCTGGTACAGGTGAGCAGTTCTTC	CASSRVDKRVGAGTGEQFF
TRBD2	TRBJ2-3	TRBV27	once	20	TGTGCCAGCAGTTTATCCATATTACCGGGACTAGCGGGGGTCACAGATACGCAGTATTTT	CASSLSILPGLAGVTDTQYF
TRBD1	TRBJ2-7	TRBV30	NA	12	TGTGCCTGGAACGACAGGGGGACACCGCAGTACTTC	CAWNDRGTPQYF
TRBD1	TRBJ1-1	TRBV6-5	NA	15	TGTGCCAGCGTAAGGGACAGACTCTTGAACACTGAAGCTTTCTTT	CASVRDRLLNTEAFF
TRBD1	TRBJ2-6	TRBV5-5	NA	18	TGTGCCAGCAGCTTGGAGACAGGGCCCAGCTCTGGGGCCAACGTCCTGACTTTC	CASSLETGPSSGANVLTF
TRBD1	TRBJ1-3	TRBV28	NA	15	TGTGCCAGCAGTTTACGAGGACAGGGGGTTAACACCATATATTTT	CASSLRGQGVNTIYF
NA	TRBJ2-1	TRBV6-6	NA	11	TGTGCCAGCAGAACTAGGGATGAGCAGTTCTTC	CASRTRDEQFF
TRBD2	TRBJ2-7	TRBV9	NA	13	TGTGCCAGCAGCGTCCAGGCGGGAGATGAGCAGTACTTC	CASSVQAGDEQYF
TRBD1	TRBJ1-5	TRBV10-3	once	17	TGTGCCATCAGTGAGTTTGGGACAGGGGGCCTCGGTCAGCCCCAGCATTTT	CAISEFGTGGLGQPQHF
NA	TRBJ2-3	TRBV5-4	NA	15	TGTGCCAGCAGCTTGGAAGGGGCCCGTCTCGATACGCAGTATTTT	CASSLEGARLDTQYF
NA	TRBJ1-1	TRBV11-2	once	13	TGTGCCAGCAGCACCTCCGGGTGGGGCGAAGCTTTCTTT	CASSTSGWGEAFF
TRBD1	TRBJ1-5	TRBV6-6	NA	14	TGTGCCAGCAGGGGGGACAGTCGGTCTCAGCCCCAGCATTTT	CASRGDSRSQPQHF
NA	TRBJ1-2	TRBV19	NA	14	TGTGCCAGTAGCCCCTCCCGGGGGGCGGGTGGCTACACCTTC	CASSPSRGAGGYTF
NA	TRBJ2-3	TRBV7-2	NA	16	TGTGCCAGCAGCTCAGGGGCTAGCAGGAGCACAGATACGCAGTATTTT	CASSSGASRSTDTQYF
NA	TRBJ2-7	TRBV27	NA	15	TGTGCCAGCAGTGCATTGGAGAACCCGACTAACGAGCAGTACTTC	CASSALENPTNEQYF
NA	TRBJ2-1	TRBV4-2	NA	16	TGTGCCAGCAGCCAAGAAGGGGCAGGGGCGGACAATGAGCAGTTCTTC	CASSQEGAGADNEQFF
TRBD1	TRBJ2-1	TRBV7-3	NA	17	TGTGCCAGCAGCACATTACCCAGGGACAGTGAGGACAATGAGCAGTTCTTC	CASSTLPRDSEDNEQFF
NA	TRBJ2-1	TRBV9	NA	13	TGTGCCAGCAGCGCCGGGACTCTCCGAGAGCAGTTCTTC	CASSAGTLREQFF
TRBD2	TRBJ2-7	TRBV4-1	few	15	TGCGCCAGCAGCCAAGCGAATAGCGGGAGTTACGAGCAGTACTTC	CASSQANSGSYEQYF
NA	TRBJ2-3	TRBV13	NA	14	TGTGCCAGCAGCCGACGACTAGAGGGAGATACGCAGTATTTT	CASSRRLEGDTQYF
TRBD1	TRBJ2-4	TRBV7-9	NA	16	TGTGCCAGCAGCTCATCTGACAGGGTGCGAACGGGCATTCAGTACTTC	CASSSSDRVRTGIQYF